This T cell receptor beta chain comes out of a study of blood T cell repertoires in COVID-19. Turning to the study itself: Samples taken during acute and convalescent COVID-19 were collected in the United States, Italy and Spain. T cells, B-cell-depleted T cells, or PBMCs supplied cDNA or gDNA.

Authors' analysis steps: Reference gene primer amplification gave estimated nucleated cell counts. TCRdb keeps only in-frame clones here, not all; method: immunoSEQ multiplex PCR. For V, J and clone size, that table is used; D and trimming come from the DNA. This table holds 110,000 to 150,000 clones, around 81% found once. The receptor was derived from a human donor in a cohort sampled during active COVID-19. The specimen was peripheral blood.

CDR3 coding DNA: TGCGCCAGCAGCCCTGGTCGGGACAGGGGGCCGAGATACTACGAGCAGTACTTC. Residues: CASSPGRDRGPRYYEQYF. This chain uses TRBV5-1 with TRBJ2-7; 12 bases map to TRBD1. The CDR3 sequence is 18 residues long. The J segment lost 3 bases and the V segment lost 4 bases, leaving 14 bases of the junction unmatched. Germline V gives CDR1 SGHRS, CDR2 YFSETQ.